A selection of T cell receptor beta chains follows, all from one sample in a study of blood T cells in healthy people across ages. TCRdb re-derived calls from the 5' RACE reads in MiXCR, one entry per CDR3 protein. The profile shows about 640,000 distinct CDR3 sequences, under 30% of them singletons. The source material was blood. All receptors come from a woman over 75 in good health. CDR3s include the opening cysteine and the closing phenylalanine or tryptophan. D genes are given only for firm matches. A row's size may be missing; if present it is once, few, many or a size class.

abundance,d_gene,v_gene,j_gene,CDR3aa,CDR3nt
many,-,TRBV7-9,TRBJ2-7,CASSLGVTSHEQYF,TGTGCCAGCAGCTTGGGGGTGACAAGCCACGAGCAGTACTTC
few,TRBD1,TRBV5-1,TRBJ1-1,CASSEGTGFLAGVMNTEAFF,TGCGCCAGCAGCGAAGGGACAGGGTTCTTGGCCGGAGTAATGAACACTGAAGCTTTCTTT
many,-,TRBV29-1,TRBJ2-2,CSVTLWGSNTGELFF,TGCAGCGTCACGTTGTGGGGATCTAACACCGGGGAGCTGTTTTTT
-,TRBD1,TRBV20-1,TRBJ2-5,CSARDDFGTGGETQYF,TGCAGTGCTAGAGATGATTTCGGGACAGGGGGCGAGACCCAGTACTTC
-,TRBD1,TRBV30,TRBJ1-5,CAWSVRGQGVGQPQHF,TGTGCCTGGAGTGTACGAGGACAGGGGGTTGGACAGCCCCAGCATTTT
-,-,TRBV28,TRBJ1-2,CASGYSPGRGGYTF,TGTGCCAGCGGTTATAGCCCAGGGCGTGGAGGCTACACCTTC
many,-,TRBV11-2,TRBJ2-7,CASSLDPGISYEQYF,TGTGCCAGCAGCTTAGATCCCGGGATTTCCTACGAGCAGTACTTC
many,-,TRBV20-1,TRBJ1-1,CSARETGSNTEAFF,TGCAGTGCTAGAGAAACAGGGTCGAACACTGAAGCTTTCTTT
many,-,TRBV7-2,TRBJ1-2,CASSLNRGANYGYTF,TGTGCCAGCAGCTTAAATAGGGGCGCTAACTATGGCTACACCTTC
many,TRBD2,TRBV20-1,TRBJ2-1,CSATGAGGLYNEQFF,TGCAGTGCTACTGGAGCGGGGGGGCTCTACAATGAGCAGTTCTTC
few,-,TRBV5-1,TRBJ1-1,CASSSRRPENTEAFF,TGCGCCAGCAGCAGTCGGCGGCCGGAGAACACTGAAGCTTTCTTT
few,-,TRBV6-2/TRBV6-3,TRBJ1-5,CASSYTTSNQPQHF,TGTGCCAGCAGTTACACGACTAGCAATCAGCCCCAGCATTTT
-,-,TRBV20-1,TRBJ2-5,CSARDREIETQYF,TGCAGTGCTAGAGACAGAGAAATCGAGACCCAGTACTTC
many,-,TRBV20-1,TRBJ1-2,CSAPLGRANYGYTF,TGCAGTGCTCCCCTCGGCAGGGCTAACTATGGCTACACCTTC
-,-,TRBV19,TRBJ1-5,CATSGVNSNQPQHF,TGTGCCACCTCAGGGGTAAATAGCAATCAGCCCCAGCATTTT
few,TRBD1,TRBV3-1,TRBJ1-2,CASSQGQGLSNYGYTF,TGTGCCAGCAGCCAAGGACAGGGGTTGTCTAACTATGGCTACACCTTC
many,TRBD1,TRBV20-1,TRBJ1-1,CSAVGQQNTEAFF,TGCAGTGCTGTGGGACAGCAGAACACTGAAGCTTTCTTT
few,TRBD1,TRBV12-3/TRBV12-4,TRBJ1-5,CASSLNRGGGQPQHF,TGTGCCAGCAGTTTAAACAGGGGAGGCGGTCAGCCCCAGCATTTT
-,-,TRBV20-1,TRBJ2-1,CSANSLEHTLPTQQFF,TGCAGTGCTAATTCACTAGAGCACACGCTCCCTACTCAGCAGTTCTTC
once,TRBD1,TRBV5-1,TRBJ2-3,CASSPGTARTDTQYF,TGCGCCAGCAGCCCCGGGACAGCCCGCACAGATACGCAGTATTTT
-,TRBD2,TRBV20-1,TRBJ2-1,CSARDPLKLGLAGTGCEQFF,TGCAGTGCTAGAGATCCGCTTAAGTTGGGACTAGCGGGTACAGGATGCGAGCAGTTCTTC
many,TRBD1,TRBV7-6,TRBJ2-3,CASSSDWGQGFSQYF,TGTGCCAGCAGCTCCGATTGGGGACAGGGGTTCTCGCAGTATTTT
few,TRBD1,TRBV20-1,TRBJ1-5,CSARSRQGGQPQHF,TGCAGTGCGAGAAGTAGACAGGGTGGCCAGCCCCAGCATTTT
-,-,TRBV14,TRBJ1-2,CANSQAGLTYGYTF,TGTGCCAACAGCCAAGCGGGGCTAACCTATGGCTACACCTTC
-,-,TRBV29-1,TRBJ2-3,CSVGGYLLTDTQYF,TGCAGCGTTGGAGGCTACTTACTAACAGATACGCAGTATTTT
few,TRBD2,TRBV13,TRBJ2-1,CASSSRGLAGGREQFF,TGTGCCAGCAGCTCCCGGGGGCTAGCGGGGGGGCGCGAGCAGTTCTTC
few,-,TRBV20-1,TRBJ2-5,CSATGGGRETQYF,TGCAGTGCTACGGGTGGGGGGCGTGAGACCCAGTACTTC
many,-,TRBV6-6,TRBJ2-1,CASSYSRERGEQFF,TGTGCCAGCAGTTACTCGAGGGAAAGGGGAGAGCAGTTCTTC
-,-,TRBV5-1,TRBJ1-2,CVSSLEVGQGDYGYTF,TGCGTCAGCAGCTTGGAGGTGGGCCAGGGAGACTATGGCTACACCTTC
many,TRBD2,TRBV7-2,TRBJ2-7,CASSLGRLAGESTHYEQYF,TGTGCCAGCAGCTTAGGGAGACTAGCGGGAGAATCTACCCACTACGAGCAGTACTTC
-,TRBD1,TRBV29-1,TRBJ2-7,CSVANRGRILYEQYF,TGCAGCGTTGCCAACAGGGGGCGAATACTGTACGAGCAGTACTTC
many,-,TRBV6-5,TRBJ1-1,CASKHGQSTEAFF,TGTGCCAGCAAACACGGACAGAGTACTGAAGCTTTCTTT
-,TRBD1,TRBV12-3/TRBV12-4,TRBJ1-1,CASSYVRGLGTEAFF,TGTGCCAGCAGTTATGTGAGGGGGCTGGGCACTGAAGCTTTCTTT
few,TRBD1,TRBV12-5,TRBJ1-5,CASITGGDQPQHF,TGTGCTAGTATAACAGGGGGCGATCAGCCCCAGCATTTT
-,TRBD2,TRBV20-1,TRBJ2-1,CSARGPGLARDEQFF,TGCAGTGCTAGAGGGCCAGGACTAGCACGCGATGAGCAGTTCTTC
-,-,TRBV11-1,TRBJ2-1,CASSFYAMVQPHSYEQFF,TGTGCCAGCAGCTTCTACGCGATGGTGCAGCCCCACTCCTACGAGCAGTTCTTC
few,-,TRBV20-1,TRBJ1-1,CSASAWDTLNTEAFF,TGCAGTGCTAGTGCGTGGGACACCTTGAACACTGAAGCTTTCTTT
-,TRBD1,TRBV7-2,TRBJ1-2,CASSPNPGQAGYTF,TGTGCCAGCAGCCCTAACCCGGGACAGGCCGGCTACACCTTC
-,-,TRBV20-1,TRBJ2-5,CSAYRGGETQYF,TGCAGTGCTTACAGGGGGGGAGAGACCCAGTACTTC
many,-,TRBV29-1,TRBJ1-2,CSALDTENGYTF,TGCAGCGCACTGGACACAGAGAATGGCTACACCTTC
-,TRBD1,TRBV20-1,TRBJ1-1,CSARVRGQQNTEAFF,TGCAGTGCTAGAGTCAGGGGGCAACAGAACACTGAAGCTTTCTTT
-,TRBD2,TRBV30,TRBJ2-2,CAWKLGGNGANTGELFF,TGTGCCTGGAAATTGGGGGGGAATGGCGCGAACACCGGGGAGCTGTTTTTT
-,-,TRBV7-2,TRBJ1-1,CASSLDSVVTFF,TGTGCCAGCAGCTTAGACTCCGTGGTCACTTTCTTT
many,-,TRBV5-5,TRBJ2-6,CASSSVPGSGANVLTF,TGTGCCAGCAGCTCCGTCCCTGGCTCTGGGGCCAACGTCCTGACTTTC
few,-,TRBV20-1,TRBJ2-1,CSAQSLNNEQFF,TGCAGTGCTCAAAGCCTTAACAATGAGCAGTTCTTC
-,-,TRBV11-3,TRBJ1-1,CASSSRGGSGAFF,TGTGCCAGCAGCTCTCGTGGGGGGAGTGGAGCTTTCTTT
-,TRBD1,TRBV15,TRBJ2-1,CATSEGQGGSYEQFF,TGTGCCACCAGTGAGGGACAGGGGGGCTCCTATGAGCAGTTCTTC
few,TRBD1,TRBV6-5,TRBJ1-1,CASSDRGLDTEAFF,TGTGCCAGCAGTGACAGGGGGCTGGACACTGAAGCTTTCTTT
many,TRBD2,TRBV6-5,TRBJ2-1,CASSYSGLAGAPVSYNEQFF,TGTGCCAGCAGTTACTCAGGACTAGCGGGGGCCCCGGTCTCCTACAATGAGCAGTTCTTC
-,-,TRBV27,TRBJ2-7,CASSSSLLTVGGSYEQYF,TGTGCCAGCAGTTCCTCTTTGCTGACAGTTGGGGGTTCCTACGAGCAGTACTTC
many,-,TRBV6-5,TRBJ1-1,CASSSDRTEAFF,TGTGCCAGCAGTTCAGATCGCACTGAAGCTTTCTTT
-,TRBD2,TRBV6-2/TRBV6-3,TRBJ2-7,CASSYGTSRSSYEQYF,TGTGCCAGCAGTTACGGGACTAGCCGGAGCTCCTACGAGCAGTACTTC
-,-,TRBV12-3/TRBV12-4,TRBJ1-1,CASSLFRTWDTEAFF,TGTGCCAGCAGCCTCTTTAGGACATGGGACACTGAAGCTTTCTTT